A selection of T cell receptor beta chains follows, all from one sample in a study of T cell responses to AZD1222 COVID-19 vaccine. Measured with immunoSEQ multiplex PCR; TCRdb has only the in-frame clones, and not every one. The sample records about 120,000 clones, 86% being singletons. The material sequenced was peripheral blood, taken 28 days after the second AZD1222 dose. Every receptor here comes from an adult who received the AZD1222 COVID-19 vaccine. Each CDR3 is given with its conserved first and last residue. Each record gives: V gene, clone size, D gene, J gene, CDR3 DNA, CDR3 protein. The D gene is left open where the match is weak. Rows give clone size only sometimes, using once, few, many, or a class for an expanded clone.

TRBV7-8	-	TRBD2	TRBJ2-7	TGTGCCAGCAGCCCGGGACTATACGAGCAGTACTTC	CASSPGLYEQYF
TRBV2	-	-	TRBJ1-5	TGTGCCAGCAGTGAACAGGCTAACAATCAGCCCCAGCATTTT	CASSEQANNQPQHF
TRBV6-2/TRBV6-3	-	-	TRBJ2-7	TGTGCCAGCAGTCGCCCTTGGCAGGGAGCCTACGAGCAGTACTTC	CASSRPWQGAYEQYF
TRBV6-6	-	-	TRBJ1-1	TGTGCCAGCAGTTCCGGGACGGGGAACACTGAAGCTTTCTTT	CASSSGTGNTEAFF
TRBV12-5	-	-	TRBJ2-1	TGTGCTAGTGGTTCGAGTCATGACACCGGGACGGTTTACAATGAGCAGTTCTTC	CASGSSHDTGTVYNEQFF
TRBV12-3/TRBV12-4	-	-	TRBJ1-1	TGTGCCAGCAGCTCACTAGGGGACACTGAAGCTTTCTTT	CASSSLGDTEAFF
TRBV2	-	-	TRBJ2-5	TGTGCCAGCAGTGCCGGGTCAGAGACCCAGTACTTC	CASSAGSETQYF
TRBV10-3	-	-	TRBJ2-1	TGTGCCATCACCGAGGGGTTATCCTACAATGAGCAGTTCTTC	CAITEGLSYNEQFF
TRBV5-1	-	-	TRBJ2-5	TGCGCCAGCTCGCTAAGGGATCCAACGGGGGAGACCCAGTACTTC	CASSLRDPTGETQYF
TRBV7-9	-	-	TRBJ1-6	TGTGCCAGCAGCTTAGAGGGTCATTCACCCCTCCACTTT	CASSLEGHSPLHF
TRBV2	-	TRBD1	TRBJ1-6	TGTGCCAGCAGTGGGGACAGGGAGGATTCACCCCTCCACTTT	CASSGDREDSPLHF
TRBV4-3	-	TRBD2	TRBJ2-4	TGCGCCAGCAGCCAAGATCCGGCTAGCGGGGGTAGAAACATTCAGTACTTC	CASSQDPASGGRNIQYF
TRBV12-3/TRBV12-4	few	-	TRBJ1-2	TGTGCCAGCACAACAGGGTATAACTATGGCTACACCTTC	CASTTGYNYGYTF
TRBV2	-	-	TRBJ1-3	TGTGCCAGCAGGGCCACAGGGTTTGCTGGAAACACCATATATTTT	CASRATGFAGNTIYF
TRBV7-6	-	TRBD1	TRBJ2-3	TGTGCCAGCAGCTCTGACAGGGGGCAAGATACGCAGTATTTT	CASSSDRGQDTQYF
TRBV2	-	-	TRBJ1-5	TGTGCCAGCAGTGAGACAGGAGCGGGTTATCAGCCCCAGCATTTT	CASSETGAGYQPQHF
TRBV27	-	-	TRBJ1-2	TGTGCCAGCAGTTTAGAGGGAGTTCCGGGGGCCTATGGCTACACCTTC	CASSLEGVPGAYGYTF
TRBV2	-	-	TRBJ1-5	TGTGCCAGCAGCGATATGGGGGGACAGCCCCAGCATTTT	CASSDMGGQPQHF
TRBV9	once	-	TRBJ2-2	TGTGCCAGCAGCGACTTGGGGACGCCCCGTTCCGGGGAGCTGTTTTTT	CASSDLGTPRSGELFF
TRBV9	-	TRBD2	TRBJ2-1	TGTGCCAGCAGCGTAGCTACGGCGGGGGTTTACAATGAGCAGTTCTTC	CASSVATAGVYNEQFF
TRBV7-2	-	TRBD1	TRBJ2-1	TGTGCCAGCAGCTCCACGGGACAGGGTACGGATGAGCAGTTCTTC	CASSSTGQGTDEQFF
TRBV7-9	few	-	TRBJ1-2	TGTGCCAGCAGCTCCCAGGGGCTTGGGGGCTACACCTTC	CASSSQGLGGYTF
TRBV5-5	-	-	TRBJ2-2	TGTGCCAGCAGCTCCCTCGGGGAGCTGTTTTTT	CASSSLGELFF
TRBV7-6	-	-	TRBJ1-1	TGTGCCAGCAGCTTAGCAACCCCCGGGGGCACTGAAGCTTTCTTT	CASSLATPGGTEAFF
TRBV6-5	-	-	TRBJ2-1	TGTGCCAGCAGTTACTCGGTGCACAATGAGCAGTTCTTC	CASSYSVHNEQFF
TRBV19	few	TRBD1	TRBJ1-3	TGTGCCAGTAGTACTAGACAGGGCTCCGGAAACACCATATATTTT	CASSTRQGSGNTIYF
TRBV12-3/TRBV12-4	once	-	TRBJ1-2	TGTGCCAGCAGTTGGCTGGTGGGCTATGGCTACACCTTC	CASSWLVGYGYTF
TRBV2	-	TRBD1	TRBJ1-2	TGTGCCAGCAGCCTACCGACAGGGGGCGATGGCTACACCTTC	CASSLPTGGDGYTF
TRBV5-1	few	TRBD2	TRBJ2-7	TGCGCCAGCAGCCCGGGACTAGCGGGAGTTGGCCCCTACGAGCAGTACTTC	CASSPGLAGVGPYEQYF
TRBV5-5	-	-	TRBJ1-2	TGTGCCAGCAGCTTGGAGTCGGGCCCTGTGGGAGGCTACACCTTC	CASSLESGPVGGYTF
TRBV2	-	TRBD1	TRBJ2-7	TGTGCCAGCAGGGGACAGGCCAACTCCTACGAGCAGTACTTC	CASRGQANSYEQYF
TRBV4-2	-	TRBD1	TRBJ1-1	TGTGCCAGCAGCCAAGATCGCTACAGGGGGAACACTGAAGCTTTCTTT	CASSQDRYRGNTEAFF
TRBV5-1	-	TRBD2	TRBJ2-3	TGCGCCAGCAGCCAACGACCAGGGACTAGCGGGATTGGGTTAGATACGCAGTATTTT	CASSQRPGTSGIGLDTQYF
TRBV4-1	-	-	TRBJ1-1	TGCGCCAGCAGCCAAGTTTTGGGGCAAGTTGGGGACACTGAAGCTTTCTTT	CASSQVLGQVGDTEAFF
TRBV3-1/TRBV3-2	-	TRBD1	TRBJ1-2	TGTGCCAGCAGCCGACAAAAGACAGGGGGTATAAACTATGGCTACACCTTC	CASSRQKTGGINYGYTF
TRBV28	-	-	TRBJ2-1	TGTGCCAGCAGAACTCTCCGAAGGGATGAGCAGTTCTTC	CASRTLRRDEQFF
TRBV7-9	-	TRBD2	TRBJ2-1	TGTGCCAGCAGCTTAGTTGCGCTAGCGGGGGGGCAGGAGCAGTTCTTC	CASSLVALAGGQEQFF
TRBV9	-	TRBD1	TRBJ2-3	TGTGCCAGCAGCCCCCTAGGGGGCACCACAGATACGCAGTATTTT	CASSPLGGTTDTQYF
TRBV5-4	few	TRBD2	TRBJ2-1	TGTGCCAGCAGCCCTAGCGGGAGCCCAAGCTCCTACAATGAGCAGTTCTTC	CASSPSGSPSSYNEQFF
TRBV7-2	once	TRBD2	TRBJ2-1	TGTGCCAGCAGCCCGGGACTAGCGGGGGGGAACAATGAGCAGTTCTTC	CASSPGLAGGNNEQFF
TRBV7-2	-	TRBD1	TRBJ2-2	TGTGCCAGCAGCTCTACCGTGTTAGGGGGCATCGCCGGGGAGCTGTTTTTT	CASSSTVLGGIAGELFF
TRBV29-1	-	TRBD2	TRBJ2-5	TGCAGCGTTGAAGAGCGGGGGGGCCAAGAGACCCAGTACTTC	CSVEERGGQETQYF